This T cell receptor beta chain was retrieved from a study of somatic mutations in cytotoxic T cells in rheumatoid arthritis. Study information: Among the T-cell populations stained with V beta antibodies, some were separated by flow sorting at nearly 100% purity, including V beta1+ cells whose TCRB was sequenced.

The assay was immunoSEQ multiplex PCR, and TCRdb's table has in-frame clones only and misses some. Of around 21,000 clones in the sample, around 75% were seen once. This CDR3 has 16 residues. The rearrangement links TRBV12-2 to TRBJ1-5. TRBV12-2 counts as a pseudogene. Sequenced input: CD8+ T cells sorted from blood. The origin of this receptor is an adult with rheumatoid arthritis. CDR3 nucleotides: TGTGCAAGTCGCTCCCCCGGGGGGTTCCGTCTTTCTCGCCAGCATTTT. This translates into CASRSPGGFRLSRQHF.